The 15 T cell receptor beta chains below were found in one sample sequenced in a study of blood T cells in healthy people across ages. Combining a sample-barcoded 5' primer with a J-beta primer mix, a second PCR ran for about 7 to 11 cycles. TCRdb recomputed calls from the 5' RACE reads with MiXCR, one row per CDR3 protein. The data hold about 930,000 distinct CDR3 sequences, with 25% to 35% observed a single time. The same specimen was also included in a second study, on T cells of mothers and their children.

Specimen: blood. Receptors were obtained from a woman in her thirties or forties in good health.

V and J are TRBV4-1 and TRBJ1-6; 7 bases fit TRBD1. The germline V gene has CDR1 MGHRA and CDR2 YSYEKL. V lost 0 bases to trimming and J lost 6 bases; unmatched junction nucleotides: 5. This CDR3 comprises 16 residues. The CDR3 spells CASSQDTGATNSPLHF. CDR3 DNA sequence: TGCGCCAGCAGCCAAGATACAGGGGCCACTAATTCACCCCTCCACTTT.

There are many counts of this clonotype. The rearrangement uses TRBV7-6 and TRBJ2-7; D is undetermined. Per the germline V gene, CDR1 is SGHVS and CDR2 is FNYEAQ. The CDR3 length is 14 residues. V was pared by 1 base and J by 3 bases, with 10 bases between. The CDR3 spells CASSLGPDGYEQYF. The CDR3, as DNA: TGTGCCAGCAGCTTAGGTCCGGACGGCTACGAGCAGTACTTC.

This clonotype occurred a few times. The V and J genes are TRBV10-3 and TRBJ1-4, with D maybe TRBD1 (5 bases). Germline-derived CDR1 and CDR2 are ENHRY and SYGVKD. The CDR3 spans 16 residues. V was clipped by 2 bases and J by 8 bases, with 18 bases between them. The CDR3 loop reads CAISERGPALDEKLFF. The CDR3 nucleotides read TGTGCCATCAGTGAGCGGGGACCCGCACTCGACGAAAAACTGTTTTTT.

On this clonotype itself: The junction departs from the called germline gene at one end, perhaps through a read error. The chain combines TRBV4-1 with TRBJ2-7; 13 bases fit TRBD2. This CDR3 is 16 amino acids long. CDR1 and CDR2 from the germline V gene are MGHRA and YSYEKL. In nucleotides, the CDR3 is TGCGCCGGCAGCCCACGACTAGCGGGGGGCTCCTACGAGCAGTACTTC. This sequence encodes CAGSPRLAGGSYEQYF.

This clonotype was observed at least ten times. The rearrangement joins TRBV5-1 to TRBJ2-5; 9 nucleotides agree with TRBD1. The length of the CDR3 is 16 residues. Trimming at V came to 5 bases and at J to 4 bases, leaving 12 bases not matched to a gene. The germline V gene has CDR1 SGHRS and CDR2 YFSETQ. CDR3 protein: CASSHRDRVWGETQYF. The CDR3 DNA reads as TGCGCCAGCAGTCACCGGGACAGGGTATGGGGAGAGACCCAGTACTTC.

This clonotype was detected only a few times. The chain couples TRBV27 to TRBJ2-1, with 8 bases identical to TRBD2. After removal of 3 bases from V and 2 bases from J, the junction contained 6 bases not matched to a gene. The CDR3 is made up of 16 amino acids. Germline values: CDR1 MNHEY, CDR2 SMNVEV (reference sequence). CDR3 sequence: CASSFVTSGTYNEQFF. The CDR3 nucleotides read TGTGCCAGCAGTTTTGTTACTAGCGGCACCTACAATGAGCAGTTCTTC.

The rearrangement uses TRBV4-3 and TRBJ2-7; TRBD2 matches 7 bases. CDR3 length equals 14 residues. Germline CDR1 and CDR2: LGHNA and YSLEER. After removal of 0 bases from V and 11 bases from J, the junction contained 10 bases not matched to a gene. The DNA for the CDR3 is TGCGCCAGCAGCCAAGATCGGGCTAGCGGTGGAGAGTACTTC. The encoded protein is CASSQDRASGGEYF.

This clonotype was seen at least ten times. This chain joins TRBV12-3 or TRBV12-4 and TRBJ2-7; 11 bases line up with TRBD1. This CDR3 has 14 amino acids. J gave up 3 bases and V 4 bases, and 2 bases lay outside the gene matches. This CDR3 is CASSWDRGYYEQYF. The CDR3 DNA is TGTGCCAGCAGTTGGGACAGGGGGTACTACGAGCAGTACTTC.

In its sample, this clonotype was seen a few times. The chain employs TRBV27 and TRBJ2-6; TRBD2 agrees at 9 bases. The germline V gene encodes CDR1 MNHEY and CDR2 SMNVEV (reference sequence). V was pared by 4 bases and J by 2 bases, with 3 bases of the junction left unmatched. The CDR3 runs 16 residues. The CDR3 loop reads CASSYAGGTGANVLTF. In nucleotides, the CDR3 is TGTGCCAGCAGTTATGCGGGGGGGACTGGGGCCAACGTCCTGACTTTC.

For this clonotype: Compared with germline, one end of the junction differs, possibly owing to a read error. The chain carries TRBV7-3 and TRBJ2-2, with a weak D call TRBD2 (5 bases). The germline V gene has CDR1 SGHTA and CDR2 FQGTGA. The CDR3 spans 14 residues. CDR3 sequence: CASAAETNTGELFF. The CDR3 DNA reads as TGTGCCAGCGCGGCGGAGACTAACACCGGGGAGTTGTTTTTT. The whole variable domain, filled in from reference TRBV7-3 and TRBJ2-2, reads GAGVSQTPSNKVTEKGKYVELRCDPISGHTALYWYRQSLGQGPEFLIYFQGTGAADDSGLPNDRFFAVRPEGSVSTLKIQRTERGDSAVYLCASAAETNTGELFFGEGSRLTVL.

The gene calls are TRBV7-6 and TRBJ1-1, with D unclear. The CDR3 is 14 amino acids. Germline V gene lookup returns CDR1 SGHVS and CDR2 FNYEAQ. V lost 7 bases and J lost 3, with 15 bases in between. The CDR3 spells CASTDHNVDTEAFF. The CDR3 DNA sequence: TGTGCCAGCACCGATCACAATGTGGACACTGAAGCTTTCTTT. Looking up the rest from reference TRBV7-6 and TRBJ1-1 gives the full variable domain: GAGVSQSPRYKVTKRGQDVALRCDPISGHVSLYWYRQALGQGPEFLTYFNYEAQQDKSGLPNDRFSAERPEGSISTLTIQRTEQRDSAMYRCASTDHNVDTEAFFGQGTRLTVV.

In regard to this clonotype: This may be a read error, as it is one base from a much larger clone. V is TRBV4-1 and J is TRBJ1-6; 9 bases fit TRBD1. J lost 9 bases, V lost 1 base, and 7 bases had no gene match. Germline lookup yields CDR1 MGHRA and CDR2 YSYEKL. This CDR3 has 16 residues. The CDR3: CASSQGGTGGLSPLHF. The CDR3 DNA reads TGCGCCAGCAGCCAAGGGGGAACAGGGGGCCTTTCACCCCTCCACTTT.

The chain joins TRBV12-3 or TRBV12-4 to TRBJ2-5; D is perhaps TRBD1 (6 bases). The CDR3 consists of 14 residues. Between the trimmed V and J ends, which lost 2 bases and 3 bases, there was a span of 10 bases. DNA for the CDR3: TGTGCCAGCAGTTTACATGGACAGAAAGAGACCCAGTACTTC. Protein product: CASSLHGQKETQYF.

This clonotype was counted a few times. DNA of the CDR3: TGCGCCAGCAGCTGGGGGACAGGGAGCTCCTACAATGAGCAGTTCTTC. Its protein product is CASSWGTGSSYNEQFF. This chain uses TRBV5-1 with TRBJ2-1, with 9 bases aligning to TRBD1. Trimming at V came to 3 bases and at J to 0 bases, leaving 4 bases not matched to a gene. The CDR3 spans 16 residues. Germline CDR1 reads SGHRS; CDR2 reads YFSETQ.

This clonotype was counted at least ten times. V usage is TRBV27 and J usage is TRBJ2-7; D uncertain. Per the germline V gene, CDR1 is MNHEY and CDR2 is SMNVEV (reference sequence). There are 11 residues in the CDR3. Trimming shortened V by 3 bases and J by 9 bases, and 9 bases separated the two germline ends. The CDR3 DNA reads as TGTGCCAGCAGTTTTGGGGTAGTGCAGTACTTC. Translation gives CASSFGVVQYF.